The clone carrying this TCR beta chain was recorded a few times. The antigen is not known. This CDR3 is built from 15 residues. Per germline, CDR1 SGHTA and CDR2 FQGNSA. V lost 5 bases, J lost 0 bases, and 11 bases lay in between. This entry is derived from a study of T cells after yellow fever vaccination. Study at large: Preparation used SMART-Seq v4 Ultra Low Input for the low-cell-number fractions.

Conversion of TCR transcripts into cDNA relied on 5'RACE template switching, which added a universal primer site and UMIs. One entry per CDR3 protein results from TCRdb running MiXCR on the 5' RACE reads. The top ten hold about 3% of the sample, which has 280,000 or so distinct CDR3 sequences, less than 9.5% seen once. Study-level points and caveats: From the bulk population, abundant clonotypes could contaminate and appear within FACS-sorted repertoires. The CD4 compartment and the CD8 compartment contained a small share of clonotypes in common.

The rearrangement links TRBV7-2 to TRBJ1-3, with D unclear. The receptor was isolated from a man younger than 35 who received the YFV17D yellow fever vaccine. The specimen comprised CD4+ T cells sorted from PBMCs, sampled 5 days after the yellow fever booster vaccination. The CDR3 bases are TGTGCCAGCAGCCCGGGTCTTATCTCTGGAAACACCATATATTTT. This gives the protein CASSPGLISGNTIYF.